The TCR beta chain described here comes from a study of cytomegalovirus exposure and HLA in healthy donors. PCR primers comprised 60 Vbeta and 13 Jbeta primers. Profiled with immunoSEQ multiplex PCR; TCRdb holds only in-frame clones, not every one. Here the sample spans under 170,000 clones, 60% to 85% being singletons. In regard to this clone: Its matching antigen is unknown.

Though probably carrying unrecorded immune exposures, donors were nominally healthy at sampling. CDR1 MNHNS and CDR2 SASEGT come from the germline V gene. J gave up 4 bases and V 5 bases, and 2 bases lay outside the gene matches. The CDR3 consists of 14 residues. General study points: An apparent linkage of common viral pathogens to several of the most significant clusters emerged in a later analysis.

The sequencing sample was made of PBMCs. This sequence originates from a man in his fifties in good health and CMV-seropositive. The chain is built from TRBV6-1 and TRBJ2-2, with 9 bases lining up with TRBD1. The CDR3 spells CASSTQGATGELFF. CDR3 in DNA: TGTGCCAGCAGTACACAGGGGGCCACCGGGGAGCTGTTTTTT.